This T cell receptor (beta chain) was sequenced in a study of blood T cells in healthy people across ages. Study-level findings and limits: Estimates of total diversity, which came from one million sequenced T cells, were considered to be underestimates.

Healthy Caucasian individuals from Russia aged roughly 6 to 95 were enrolled as donors. This CDR3 contains 14 residues. CDR1 is LNHDA, CDR2 SQIVND, per germline (reference sequence). The V segment lost 1 base and the J segment 8 bases; nucleotides outside the gene matches: 3. Combining a sample-barcoded 5' primer with a J-beta primer mix, a second PCR ran for about 6 to 12 cycles. TCRdb recomputed calls from the 5' RACE reads with MiXCR, one row per CDR3 protein. Of more than 600,000 distinct CDR3 sequences listed, roughly 25% are singletons. Notes on this clonotype: Antigen: not known.

Another study also made use of these data, one on T cells of mothers and their children. In that study: The donors comprised about 6 children and their three healthy Caucasian mothers.

This clonotype was obtained from a boy aged 5-17 years in good health. Source material: blood. The J gene is TRBJ2-1, the V gene TRBV19; 9 bases fit TRBD2. DNA for the CDR3: TGTGCCAGTAGTATAGTTCTAGCGGGGTATGAGCAGTTCTTC. It yields the protein CASSIVLAGYEQFF. Using reference TRBV19 and TRBJ2-1 for the parts outside the CDR3, the full variable domain is DGGITQSPKYLFRKEGQNVTLSCEQNLNHDAMYWYRQDPGQGLRLIYYSQIVNDFQKGDIAEGYSVSREKKESFPLTVTSAQKNPTAFYLCASSIVLAGYEQFFGPGTRLTVL.